This T cell receptor beta chain comes out of a study of beta chain features in type 1 diabetes listed by TCRdb under 2018. At the level of the whole study: Patients and healthy donors did not differ in mean age, gender distribution, total cell number or subset yield. The study compared TCRB repertoires of sorted circulating CD4+ T cell subsets between recently diagnosed type 1 diabetes patients and matched healthy donors. A total of roughly 100 million sorted cells were examined across all samples, and RNA yield correlated strongly with the number of cells per subset. Whereas all 30 or so donors provided naive and central memory subsets, regulatory and stem cell-like memory subsets were isolated from just 8 patients and about 8 healthy donors.

A single peripheral blood draw of about 120 mL on average was collected from each donor into heparinised tubes. Using a panel that included CD45RO, CCR7, CD25, CD127, CD95 and CD27, naive, central memory, regulatory and stem cell-like memory CD4+ T cells were sorted on a BD FACSAria II. A purity above 95% was achieved for all sorted populations. Right away, PBMCs were isolated by Lymphoprep density gradient centrifugation and were stained directly, with no culture step. Samples were stained and sorted in pairs, with one healthy donor and one patient per experiment, so that batch effects were minimized. Concerning this clone: Its antigen remains unidentified. Per-base quality was not reported, and no clone a single base away is much larger than it.

Findings and caveats that apply to the study as a whole: In all four CD4+ subsets, TCRB CDR3 length was moderately but significantly shorter in type 1 diabetes patients. Because cDNA was sequenced instead of genomic DNA, activated cells with high expression could be over-represented, although the groups did not differ in activation or CD3 levels. Because the HLA sub-analyses included only small numbers of individuals, any influence of HLA type on TCRB rearrangement was left unresolved. Fewer insertions and more nucleotide deletions at VDJ recombination sites were observed in patients with type 1 diabetes, implying thymic rearrangement abnormalities. The naive, central memory and regulatory TCRB repertoires appeared to resemble one another more closely among patients than among healthy donors. Shorter templates might have been favored by PCR, but patient and control samples were amplified and corrected together, so both groups would have been affected equally by any skew.

The entire isolated RNA was reverse transcribed using the High Capacity cDNA Reverse Transcription Kit, and thus expressed TCRB transcripts were sequenced. Naive, central memory and regulatory T cell samples underwent deep immunoSEQ sequencing, averaging about 3.3 million total reads per sample. Sorted cells were lysed in RLT buffer and RNA was extracted with DNase-treated RNeasy Micro or Mini kits, depending on cell number. Each cell subset was processed separately to prevent cross-contamination, with patient and healthy donor samples processed together. The immunoSEQ multiplex PCR was used to amplify TCRB sequences from cDNA, generating 87-bp fragments that spanned the CDR3 region. Sequencing of the amplicons was done on the Illumina HiSeq platform. The paper's data handling went like this. Synthetic template baselines were used to correct PCR bias computationally, reads within Hamming distance 2 were collapsed, and singletons that could not be merged were discarded. Reads were aligned to IMGT to assign V, D and J genes, CDR3 length, and insertions or deletions at six rearrangement sites. Within each subset, clonotype counts were normalized to sorted cell number, after which true diversity and Gini coefficients were computed with the tcR R package. Repertoire sharing was quantified using the overlap coefficient calculated on TCRB nucleotide sequences. Out-of-frame TCRB sequences from naive cells were analyzed as a proxy for the pre-selection repertoire. Held by TCRdb, this immuneACCESS table contains in-frame sequences only and omits some clones. Under half of the omission traces to an unresolved V gene where checked; the cause of the rest is unknown. D and trimming come from the DNA, and the V and J calls and clone size come from that table. The sample contains about half a million clones, roughly 30% of them found a single time. The top ten hold 0.05% to 0.065% of the sample.

Compared with germline, V lacks 2 bases and J lacks 8 bases; bases without a gene match: 11. The CDR3 sequence holds 16 residues, the cysteine and phenylalanine included. Only the CDR3 DNA stays, 48 bases, in frame from base 1. The germline V gene yields SGHVS for CDR1 and FQNEAQ for CDR2. The sequence came from a man younger than 35 in good health. Sequencing was performed on naive CD4+ T cells from blood. This sample's cell subset or site label indicates: true naive CD4+ T cells. The chain links TRBV7-8 with TRBJ2-1, with TRBD2 identical over 8 junction bases. The DNA sequence is given as TGTGCCAGCAGCTTAATACGTGGCGGGAGGAGGGATGAGCAGTTCTTC. Its protein is CASSLIRGGRRDEQFF.